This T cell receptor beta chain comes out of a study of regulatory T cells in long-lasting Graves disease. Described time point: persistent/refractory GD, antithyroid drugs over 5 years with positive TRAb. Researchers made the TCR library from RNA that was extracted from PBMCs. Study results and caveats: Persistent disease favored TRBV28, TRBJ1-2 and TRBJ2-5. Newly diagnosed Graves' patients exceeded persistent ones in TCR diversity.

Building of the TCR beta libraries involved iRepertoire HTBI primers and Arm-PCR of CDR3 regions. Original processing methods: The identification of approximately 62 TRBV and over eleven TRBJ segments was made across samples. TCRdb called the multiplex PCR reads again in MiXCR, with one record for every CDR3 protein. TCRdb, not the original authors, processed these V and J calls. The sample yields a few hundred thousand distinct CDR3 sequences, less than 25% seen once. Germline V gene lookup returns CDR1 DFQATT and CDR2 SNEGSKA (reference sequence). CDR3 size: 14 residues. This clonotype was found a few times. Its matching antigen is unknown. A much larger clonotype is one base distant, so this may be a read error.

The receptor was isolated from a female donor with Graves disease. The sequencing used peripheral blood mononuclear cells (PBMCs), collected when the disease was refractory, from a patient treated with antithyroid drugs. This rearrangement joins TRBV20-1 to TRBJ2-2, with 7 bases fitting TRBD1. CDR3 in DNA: TGCAGTGCAAGACAGGGTCCGCACACCGGGGAGCTGCTTTTT. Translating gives CSARQGPHTGELLF.